The 28 T cell receptor beta chains below come from one sample, sequenced in a study of cytomegalovirus exposure and HLA in healthy donors. 60 Vbeta and 13 Jbeta primers were used in PCR. The table came from immunoSEQ multiplex PCR; TCRdb's copy has only in-frame clones and leaves some out. The sample consists of about 170,000 clones, 71% of them appearing once. The specimen sequenced was PBMCs. The receptors come from a girl aged 5 to 17 in good health and CMV-seronegative.

This clone was observed a handful of times. The same CDR3 can be traced to other DNA sequences in this sample. This chain connects TRBV4-1 to TRBJ2-5; 7 bases line up with TRBD1. The CDR3 is 13 residues long. Germline CDR1 MGHRA, CDR2 YSYEKL. V shed 4 bases and J 3 bases; nucleotides not matched to a gene: 2. CDR3 region: CASSLDREETQYF. In nucleotides, the CDR3 is TGCGCCAGCAGCCTCGACAGGGAAGAGACCCAGTACTTC.

The chain is built from TRBV7-8 and TRBJ1-2, with D possibly being TRBD1 (6 bases). CDR1 and CDR2 from the germline V gene are SGHVS and FQNEAQ. There are 15 residues in the CDR3. V lost 1 base and J lost 7, with 16 bases in between. The CDR3 DNA reads TGTGCCAGCAGCTTAGAGACACTGGGCAGGGGTGGCTACACCTTC. Translating gives CASSLETLGRGGYTF.

J is TRBJ1-1 and V is TRBV7-2, with D hard to call. V dropped 5 bases and J dropped 6 bases, with 13 bases sitting between them. CDR1 and CDR2 (germline): SGHTA, FQGNSA. This CDR3 is 13 amino acids long. CDR3 sequence reads: CASSPRVEAEAFF. CDR3 bases: TGTGCCAGCAGCCCTAGAGTGGAGGCTGAAGCTTTCTTT.

The chain employs TRBV5-6 and TRBJ1-5, with D tentatively TRBD1 (6 bases). CDR3 length: 14 amino acids. Per the germline V gene, CDR1 is SGHDT and CDR2 is YYEEEE. Trimming removed 0 bases at V and 4 bases at J, with 8 bases between. For the CDR3, the DNA is TGTGCCAGCAGCTTGGGAACAGGGAATCAGCCCCAGCATTTT. This translates into CASSLGTGNQPQHF.

The gene calls are TRBV11-2 and TRBJ2-1; tentative D call: TRBD1 (5 bases). Germline CDR1 and CDR2: SGHAT and FQNNGV. The V end was cut by 8 bases, the J end by 6 bases, with 11 bases between. The CDR3 has 12 amino acids. The CDR3 region has the DNA TGTGCCAGCGTAGTTCAGGGCAATGAGCAGTTCTTC. Translation: CASVVQGNEQFF. The variable domain in full, with the rest retrieved from reference TRBV11-2 and TRBJ2-1, is EAGVAQSPRYKIIEKRQSVAFWCNPISGHATLYWYQQILGQGPKLLIQFQNNGVVDDSQLPKDRFSAERLKGVDSTLKIQPAKLEDSAVYLCASVVQGNEQFFGPGTRLTVL.

With regard to this clone: The same CDR3 arises from other DNA sequences in this sample as well. This chain joins TRBV14 and TRBJ2-7, with 9 bases matching TRBD1. Germline-derived CDR1 and CDR2 are SGHDN and FVKESK. The CDR3 sequence is 13 residues long. After removal of 6 bases from V and 2 bases from J, the junction contained 2 bases not matched to a gene. The CDR3 coding sequence is TGTGCCAGCAGTCGGGACAGGGCCTACGAGCAGTACTTC. Its translation is CASSRDRAYEQYF.

Regarding this clone: Additional DNA sequences in this sample encode the identical CDR3. The rearrangement joins TRBV27 to TRBJ2-7; possibly TRBD1 for D (7 bases). Germline-derived CDR1 and CDR2 are MNHEY and SMNVEV (reference sequence). The CDR3 is 16 residues long. The V and J ends lost 3 bases and 5 bases respectively, with 20 bases between them. CDR3 DNA: TGTGCCAGCAGTTTTCGTCAGGGGGGATTACGGGACGAGCAGTACTTC. Protein sequence: CASSFRQGGLRDEQYF.

V usage is TRBV2 and J usage is TRBJ1-2; D uncertain. This CDR3 comprises 12 residues. With 7 bases removed from V and 4 bases from J, the gap between germline ends came to 10 bases. Germline assignment: CDR1 SNHLY and CDR2 FYNNEI. This CDR3 is CASIGLIYGYTF. The CDR3 DNA reads as TGTGCCAGCATCGGACTGATCTATGGCTACACCTTC.

This clone has just a few counts. V gene TRBV7-2 combines with J gene TRBJ2-5, with D possibly matching TRBD2 (6 bases). The CDR3 length is 13 residues. Germline V gene sequence: CDR1 SGHTA, CDR2 FQGNSA. Trimming stripped 3 bases from V and 4 bases from J, with 9 bases between. CDR3 nucleotides: TGTGCCAGCAGCTTTTCACTAGCAGAGACCCAGTACTTC. As protein: CASSFSLAETQYF.

This clone was seen more than once but under ten times. The chain recombines TRBV4-2 with TRBJ2-5; TRBD2 matches at 16 bases. V dropped 4 bases and J dropped 4; count of bases not matched to a gene: 6. Looked up from germline, CDR1 is LGHNA and CDR2 is YNFKEQ. This CDR3 spans 17 amino acids. In nucleotides, the CDR3 is TGTGCCAGCAGCCCCGGGACTAGCGGGGGGGGATTAGAGACCCAGTACTTC. This translates into CASSPGTSGGGLETQYF.

The chain joins TRBV19 to TRBJ2-3, with D uncertain. V was clipped by 10 bases and J by 6 bases, with 8 bases between them. Germline V CDR1 and CDR2: LNHDA, SQIVND (reference sequence). The CDR3 runs to 10 residues. CDR3 residues: CATEEDTQYF. CDR3 DNA: TGTGCCACCGAGGAGGATACGCAGTATTTT.

The chain has TRBV15 and TRBJ1-2; 7 bases match TRBD1. The length of the CDR3 is 13 residues. The V gene's germline CDR1 is LNHNV and CDR2 YYDKDF (reference sequence). After removal of 6 bases from V and 6 bases from J, the junction contained 7 bases not matched to a gene. The CDR3 DNA is TGTGCCACCAGAGGAGGAGGGGGCGATGGCTACACCTTC. This sequence encodes CATRGGGGDGYTF.

This clone was counted only a few times. The chain has TRBV7-9 and TRBJ1-5; D is unresolved. Trimming stripped 1 base from V and 0 bases from J, with 13 bases between. Germline V gene lookup returns CDR1 SEHNR and CDR2 FQNEAQ (reference sequence). This CDR3 is 17 amino acids long. The CDR3 region has the DNA TGTGCCAGCAGCTTAGGTGTCCCCCCAAATAGCAATCAGCCCCAGCATTTT. Its translation: CASSLGVPPNSNQPQHF.

In DNA form, the CDR3 reads TGTGCCAGCAGCTTGGTGGGACTAGTCCTGGGGCTTTCGGATACGCAGTATTTT. Translating it yields CASSLVGLVLGLSDTQYF. This sequence joins TRBV5-6 and TRBJ2-3; 8 bases are shared with TRBD2. This CDR3 is 18 amino acids long. Germline assignment: CDR1 SGHDT and CDR2 YYEEEE. With 0 bases clipped from V and 6 bases from J, the junction kept 15 bases outside the gene matches.

This chain joins TRBV30 and TRBJ2-5; a possible D gene is TRBD1 (6 bases). CDR1 is GTSNPN, CDR2 SVGIG, per germline (reference sequence). CDR3 size: 11 residues. V lost 3 bases to trimming and J lost 4 bases, with 6 bases between them. The CDR3 bases are TGTGCCTGGAGGGACAGAGAGACCCAGTACTTC. Residues: CAWRDRETQYF.

In its sample, this clone was seen a few times. The chain links TRBV13 to TRBJ2-7, with 8 bases matching TRBD1. Germline V CDR1 and CDR2: PRHDT, FYEKMQ (reference sequence). CDR3 length: 13 residues. V lost 0 bases, J lost 12 bases, and 7 bases stayed unmatched. CDR3 sequence reads: CASSLGSRTGWYF. In DNA, the CDR3 is TGTGCCAGCAGCTTAGGTAGTAGGACAGGGTGGTACTTC.

This chain uses TRBV6-1 with TRBJ1-5; 7 bases are shared with TRBD1. The germline CDR1 and CDR2 sequences are MNHNS and SASEGT. The V segment lost 11 bases and the J segment 4 bases; nucleotides outside the gene matches: 8. The CDR3 loop spans 13 amino acids. CDR3 amino acids: CAGKGARNQPQHF. The CDR3 nucleotides are TGTGCCGGCAAGGGGGCGCGGAATCAGCCCCAGCATTTT.

This clone was counted only a few times. The chain carries TRBV18 and TRBJ2-7; a possible D gene is TRBD1 (9 bases). V was trimmed by 3 bases and J by 2 bases, leaving 14 bases between them. Germline V gene lookup returns CDR1 KGHSH and CDR2 LQKENI. The CDR3 contains 15 residues. The CDR3 protein is CASSPDRGLAYEQYF. CDR3 DNA: TGTGCCAGCTCACCGGACAGGGGACTAGCCTACGAGCAGTACTTC.

CDR3 DNA: TGTGCCAGCAGCTCCAGACTAGTCAGCGATACGCAGTATTTT. Protein: CASSSRLVSDTQYF. The rearrangement links TRBV7-2 to TRBJ2-3; weak D call: TRBD2 (6 bases). The CDR3 sequence is 14 residues long. V dropped 4 bases and J dropped 6 bases, with 14 bases sitting between them. Germline lookup yields CDR1 SGHTA and CDR2 FQGNSA.

The rearrangement joins TRBV7-9 to TRBJ2-1, with TRBD2 identical over 13 bases. This CDR3 has 15 amino acids. J lost 8 bases, V lost 5 bases, and 6 bases had no gene match. CDR1 SEHNR and CDR2 FQNEAQ come from the germline V gene (reference sequence). CDR3 sequence: CASSITSGGAYEQFF. The DNA for the CDR3 is TGTGCCAGCAGCATCACTAGCGGGGGGGCCTATGAGCAGTTCTTC.

In its sample, this clone was seen a few times. In the same sample, other DNA sequences code for this CDR3. J is TRBJ1-1 and V is TRBV6-5; D remains ambiguous. V shed 0 bases and J shed 5 bases, with 7 bases lying between them. CDR3 size: 13 residues. Germline CDR1 and CDR2: MNHEY and SVGAGI. CDR3 sequence reads: CASSYSRGTEAFF. In nucleotides, the CDR3 is TGTGCCAGCAGTTACTCCCGGGGAACTGAAGCTTTCTTT.

The table lists this clone with a few counts. The J gene is TRBJ1-2, the V gene TRBV6-1, with 9 bases aligning to TRBD1. The length of the CDR3 is 12 residues. Germline trimming cut 10 bases from V and 8 bases from J; bases unmatched to any gene: 8. CDR1 is MNHNS, CDR2 SASEGT, per germline. This chain's CDR3 is CATNMGQGGYTF. The CDR3 DNA reads as TGTGCCACGAATATGGGACAGGGCGGCTACACCTTC.

This clone has just a few counts. J is TRBJ2-5 and V is TRBV7-3, with 9 nucleotides matching TRBD1. The tail of the sequence fits TRBJ2-7 better, so the J call may be wrong. The CDR3 extends over 15 amino acids. Germline values: CDR1 SGHTA, CDR2 FQGTGA. The CDR3, as DNA: TGTGCCAGCAGCCCCGGGGACAGGGTATCCTACGAGCAGTACTTC. Protein: CASSPGDRVSYEQYF.

The V and J genes are TRBV4-1 and TRBJ2-5, with 8 bases aligning to TRBD2. V dropped 4 bases and J dropped 5; count of bases not matched to a gene: 3. This CDR3 comprises 13 residues. Germline-derived CDR1 and CDR2 are MGHRA and YSYEKL. The CDR3 reads CASSPRLAETQYF. In nucleotides, the CDR3 is TGCGCCAGCAGCCCGCGACTAGCGGAGACCCAGTACTTC.

The chain uses TRBV6-1 and TRBJ1-2; possible D gene TRBD1, 6 bases. Between the trimmed V and J ends, which lost 4 bases and 8 bases, there was a span of 11 bases. The CDR3 loop spans 12 amino acids. Germline assignment: CDR1 MNHNS and CDR2 SASEGT. CDR3 coding DNA: TGTGCCAGCAGTGCTGGGGGGGGCGGCTACACCTTC. This sequence encodes CASSAGGGGYTF.

The rearrangement links TRBV7-3 to TRBJ2-1, with 10 bases that match TRBD1. This CDR3 comprises 15 residues. The V gene's germline CDR1 is SGHTA and CDR2 FQGTGA. V lost 2 bases to trimming and J lost 6 bases; unmatched junction nucleotides: 4. CDR3 amino acids: CASSLEGTGVNEQFF. As DNA, the CDR3 is TGTGCCAGCAGCTTAGAGGGGACAGGGGTCAATGAGCAGTTCTTC.

This clone showed up just once. The J gene is TRBJ2-7, the V gene TRBV4-1; 12 nucleotides agree with TRBD2. The CDR3 is 18 residues long. J lost 3 bases, V lost 0 bases, and 9 bases had no gene match. Germline CDR1 is MGHRA and CDR2 is YSYEKL. The CDR3 loop is CASSQEDPATSGGYEQYF. CDR3 in DNA: TGCGCCAGCAGCCAAGAAGATCCCGCGACTAGCGGGGGCTACGAGCAGTACTTC.

The chain couples TRBV6-5 to TRBJ2-7, with D perhaps TRBD1 (5 bases). V shed 0 bases and J shed 3 bases, with 12 bases lying between them. The CDR3 contains 15 residues. Looked up from germline, CDR1 is MNHEY and CDR2 is SVGAGI. Here the CDR3 DNA reads TGTGCCAGCAGTTACTCCCTATTGCAGGGCTACGAGCAGTACTTC. Translation: CASSYSLLQGYEQYF.